These T cell receptor beta chains were read from a single sample in a study of post-analysis software for immune sequencing data. Via MiXCR, TCRdb re-called the PCR reads, giving one row per CDR3 protein. The sample holds about 540,000 distinct CDR3 sequences, approximately 31% seen once. The sequenced material came from blood. The origin of the receptors is a girl under 18 with multiple sclerosis. CDR3s include the opening cysteine and the closing phenylalanine or tryptophan. Fields, in order: D gene, clone size, J gene, V gene, CDR3 DNA, CDR3 protein. D genes are given only for firm matches. Part of the rows lack a size; the others show once, few, many or a class for expanded clones.

D gene: TRBD1; clone size: -; J gene: TRBJ2-5; V gene: TRBV10-3; CDR3 DNA: TGTGCCATCAGTGAGGGCACAGGGGGCCAAGAGACCCAGTACTTC; CDR3 protein: CAISEGTGGQETQYF
D gene: -; clone size: -; J gene: TRBJ1-5; V gene: TRBV25-1; CDR3 DNA: TGTGCCAGCAGTGGGGGGACGGTAGGGCATCAGCCCCAGCATTTT; CDR3 protein: CASSGGTVGHQPQHF
D gene: TRBD2; clone size: -; J gene: TRBJ2-7; V gene: TRBV7-6; CDR3 DNA: TGTGCCAGCAGCGCTCGACTAGCGGGGGACTACGAGCAGTACTTC; CDR3 protein: CASSARLAGDYEQYF
D gene: TRBD1; clone size: -; J gene: TRBJ1-2; V gene: TRBV12-3/TRBV12-4; CDR3 DNA: TGTGCCAGCAGTTTAACGGGACAGGGCGACGGCTACACCTTC; CDR3 protein: CASSLTGQGDGYTF
D gene: -; clone size: -; J gene: TRBJ2-3; V gene: TRBV18; CDR3 DNA: TGTGCCAGCTCACCACCGGGCAGGGCTTTGCCAGATACGCAGTATTTT; CDR3 protein: CASSPPGRALPDTQYF
D gene: -; clone size: few; J gene: TRBJ1-5; V gene: TRBV27; CDR3 DNA: TGTGCCAGCAGTCCGATTCCACCGGGCGGTCAGCCCCAGCATTTT; CDR3 protein: CASSPIPPGGQPQHF
D gene: -; clone size: -; J gene: TRBJ2-7; V gene: TRBV6-5; CDR3 DNA: TGTGCCAGCAGTCGCAGACAGATCTACGAGCAGTACTTC; CDR3 protein: CASSRRQIYEQYF
D gene: -; clone size: few; J gene: TRBJ2-5; V gene: TRBV11-2; CDR3 DNA: TGTGCCAGCAGCCTACGGTCGCGTAAGGGGGAGACCCAGTACTTC; CDR3 protein: CASSLRSRKGETQYF
D gene: TRBD1; clone size: -; J gene: TRBJ1-6; V gene: TRBV5-5; CDR3 DNA: TGTGCCAGCAGCTTGGGACAGGGGGACACCTATAATTCACCCCTCCACTTT; CDR3 protein: CASSLGQGDTYNSPLHF
D gene: TRBD1; clone size: -; J gene: TRBJ1-2; V gene: TRBV14; CDR3 DNA: TGTGCCAGCAGCCACCCCGCGACAGGGGAATATGGCTACACCTTC; CDR3 protein: CASSHPATGEYGYTF
D gene: -; clone size: -; J gene: TRBJ2-1; V gene: TRBV16; CDR3 DNA: TGTGCCAGCAGCCTGGACATGGGGGGAAGAGAGTTCTTC; CDR3 protein: CASSLDMGGREFF
D gene: -; clone size: -; J gene: TRBJ1-1; V gene: TRBV7-8; CDR3 DNA: TGTGCCAGCAGCTTAGTGAAGGACATGAACACTGAAGCTTTCTTT; CDR3 protein: CASSLVKDMNTEAFF
D gene: -; clone size: many; J gene: TRBJ2-5; V gene: TRBV29-1; CDR3 DNA: TGCAGCGTTGGGTTTGCAGAACAAGAGACCCAGTACTTC; CDR3 protein: CSVGFAEQETQYF
D gene: -; clone size: -; J gene: TRBJ2-1; V gene: TRBV19; CDR3 DNA: TGTGCCAGTAGTAATGCCCGACAGCTTAGCCCTAATGAGCAGTTCTTC; CDR3 protein: CASSNARQLSPNEQFF
D gene: TRBD2; clone size: few; J gene: TRBJ2-1; V gene: TRBV29-1; CDR3 DNA: TGCAGCGTTGAAAATCCAGCGGGGGGTTACAATGAGCAGTTCTTC; CDR3 protein: CSVENPAGGYNEQFF
D gene: -; clone size: -; J gene: TRBJ1-1; V gene: TRBV7-9; CDR3 DNA: TGTGCCAGCAGCCGATCCAAGTCAGGGGAGGAAGCTTTCTTT; CDR3 protein: CASSRSKSGEEAFF
D gene: -; clone size: -; J gene: TRBJ1-1; V gene: TRBV6-5; CDR3 DNA: TGTGCCAGCAGAAAAACCAGGGCGAAAAGCACTGAAGCTTTCTTT; CDR3 protein: CASRKTRAKSTEAFF
D gene: TRBD2; clone size: few; J gene: TRBJ2-6; V gene: TRBV5-1; CDR3 DNA: TGCGCCAGCAGCCCGACTAGCGGTGCCACCTCTGGGGCCAACGTCCTGACTTTC; CDR3 protein: CASSPTSGATSGANVLTF
D gene: TRBD2; clone size: -; J gene: TRBJ2-3; V gene: TRBV9; CDR3 DNA: TGTGCCAGCAGCGTAGCTGGGACGGGGGGGGTCACAGATACGCAGTATTTT; CDR3 protein: CASSVAGTGGVTDTQYF
D gene: -; clone size: -; J gene: TRBJ1-2; V gene: TRBV5-1; CDR3 DNA: TGTGCCAGCAGTCTGCGGGGCGATGGCTACACCTTC; CDR3 protein: CASSLRGDGYTF
D gene: -; clone size: few; J gene: TRBJ1-1; V gene: TRBV10-2; CDR3 DNA: TGCGCCAGCGGTAATGGCTTGAACACTGAAGCTTTCTTT; CDR3 protein: CASGNGLNTEAFF
D gene: TRBD1; clone size: -; J gene: TRBJ1-2; V gene: TRBV3-1; CDR3 DNA: TGTGCCAGCAGCCAAGCCCTGGGACAGTTCGATTATGGCTACACCTTC; CDR3 protein: CASSQALGQFDYGYTF
D gene: TRBD2; clone size: few; J gene: TRBJ2-1; V gene: TRBV9; CDR3 DNA: TGTGCCAGCAGCGTAGACCCGGGGGGGCCACGAAATGAGCAGTTCTTC; CDR3 protein: CASSVDPGGPRNEQFF
D gene: -; clone size: -; J gene: TRBJ1-2; V gene: TRBV12-3/TRBV12-4; CDR3 DNA: TGTGCCAGCAGTTCCCGGCGGACAGTCGCTAACTATGGCTACACCTTC; CDR3 protein: CASSSRRTVANYGYTF
D gene: -; clone size: -; J gene: TRBJ2-5; V gene: TRBV2; CDR3 DNA: TGTGCCAGCACACCGGCGCGTCTCTCGGGGGAGACCCAGTACTTC; CDR3 protein: CASTPARLSGETQYF
D gene: TRBD2; clone size: -; J gene: TRBJ2-4; V gene: TRBV4-1; CDR3 DNA: TGCGCCAGCAGCCAATCGTTGGGAGGGACCAAAAACATTCAGTACTTC; CDR3 protein: CASSQSLGGTKNIQYF
D gene: TRBD2; clone size: -; J gene: TRBJ2-5; V gene: TRBV5-1; CDR3 DNA: TGCGCCAGCAGCGTGACTAGCGGGGGGGCCAATGAGCAGTACTTC; CDR3 protein: CASSVTSGGANEQYF
D gene: TRBD1; clone size: -; J gene: TRBJ1-6; V gene: TRBV20-1; CDR3 DNA: TGCAGTGCTAGAGGGACGACAGGGGGTGATTCCCCCCTCCACTTT; CDR3 protein: CSARGTTGGDSPLHF
D gene: TRBD1; clone size: -; J gene: TRBJ1-5; V gene: TRBV7-3; CDR3 DNA: TGTGCCAGCAGCTTAAAGGTGAGGGGGCACTCAGATCAGCCCCAGCATTTT; CDR3 protein: CASSLKVRGHSDQPQHF
D gene: -; clone size: -; J gene: TRBJ1-1; V gene: TRBV10-3; CDR3 DNA: TGTGCCATCGGCGACGGCTCAACTGAAGCTTTCTTT; CDR3 protein: CAIGDGSTEAFF
D gene: -; clone size: few; J gene: TRBJ2-5; V gene: TRBV6-5; CDR3 DNA: TGTGCCAGCAGTTACCTGTCCGGGGGCAAAGAGACCCAGTACTTC; CDR3 protein: CASSYLSGGKETQYF
D gene: TRBD2; clone size: few; J gene: TRBJ2-5; V gene: TRBV6-6; CDR3 DNA: TGTGCCAGCAGCCCCAGGACTAGCGGGGCGACCCAGTACTTC; CDR3 protein: CASSPRTSGATQYF
D gene: -; clone size: -; J gene: TRBJ2-7; V gene: TRBV6-2/TRBV6-3; CDR3 DNA: TGTGCCAGCAGTTACTCGACGGTTTCCTACGAGCAGTACTTC; CDR3 protein: CASSYSTVSYEQYF
D gene: -; clone size: -; J gene: TRBJ2-1; V gene: TRBV12-3/TRBV12-4; CDR3 DNA: TGTGTCAGCACCCCTTCGGGGGTTAGGAGCAATGAGCAGTTCTTC; CDR3 protein: CVSTPSGVRSNEQFF
D gene: -; clone size: -; J gene: TRBJ2-6; V gene: TRBV5-1; CDR3 DNA: TGCGCCAGCAGCCGGGACCTCTCTGGGGCCAACGTCCTGACTTTC; CDR3 protein: CASSRDLSGANVLTF
D gene: -; clone size: few; J gene: TRBJ2-7; V gene: TRBV6-1; CDR3 DNA: TGTGCCAGCAGTGAAGCAGGGGCGGCCTACTACGAGCAGTACTTC; CDR3 protein: CASSEAGAAYYEQYF
D gene: TRBD2; clone size: -; J gene: TRBJ2-1; V gene: TRBV6-1; CDR3 DNA: TGTGCCAGCAGCGTGACAGCGGGGGGGCGATCCTACAATGAGCAGTTCTTC; CDR3 protein: CASSVTAGGRSYNEQFF
D gene: -; clone size: -; J gene: TRBJ2-7; V gene: TRBV27; CDR3 DNA: TGTGCCAGCAGTTTAAAACAGGGAGCATACGAGCAGTACTTC; CDR3 protein: CASSLKQGAYEQYF
D gene: -; clone size: few; J gene: TRBJ1-5; V gene: TRBV7-2; CDR3 DNA: TGTGCCAGCAGCGATCAAACCGGCAGCAATCAGCCCCAGCATTTT; CDR3 protein: CASSDQTGSNQPQHF
D gene: -; clone size: -; J gene: TRBJ1-5; V gene: TRBV24-1; CDR3 DNA: TGTGCCATCAGTGATTTGTATAGCAATCAGCCCCAGCATTTT; CDR3 protein: CAISDLYSNQPQHF
D gene: TRBD1; clone size: few; J gene: TRBJ2-7; V gene: TRBV10-3; CDR3 DNA: TGTGCCATCAGTGGACAGGGGGCAACCTACGAGCAGTACTTC; CDR3 protein: CAISGQGATYEQYF
D gene: -; clone size: -; J gene: TRBJ1-1; V gene: TRBV5-6; CDR3 DNA: TGTGCCAGCAACCAAGGCGGTACTGAAGCTTTCTTT; CDR3 protein: CASNQGGTEAFF
D gene: TRBD1; clone size: few; J gene: TRBJ1-5; V gene: TRBV20-1; CDR3 DNA: TGCAGTGCTAGTTCGGACAGGGGGCAGTTTTTTCTGGGTCAGCCCCAGCATTTT; CDR3 protein: CSASSDRGQFFLGQPQHF
D gene: TRBD2; clone size: -; J gene: TRBJ2-5; V gene: TRBV11-2; CDR3 DNA: TGTGCCAGCAGCCCGACTAGCGGGGGGGCCGAGACCCAGTACTTC; CDR3 protein: CASSPTSGGAETQYF
D gene: -; clone size: few; J gene: TRBJ2-5; V gene: TRBV19; CDR3 DNA: TGTGCCAGTAGTATAGGGCCGGAAGAGACCCAGTACTTC; CDR3 protein: CASSIGPEETQYF
D gene: TRBD1; clone size: few; J gene: TRBJ2-7; V gene: TRBV5-1; CDR3 DNA: TGCGCCAGCAGCCAAGGGACAGGGGGATCCTACGAGCAGTACTTC; CDR3 protein: CASSQGTGGSYEQYF